This paragraph reports one T cell receptor (beta chain). Its specificity is unknown. The healthy adult donors were HIV-negative and reported no recent acute infections or vaccinations. The data were taken from a study of shared clonotypes between healthy human individuals. In the authors' workflow: Filtering differed, since immunoSEQ gave only junction sequences and no quality scores. Generated by immunoSEQ multiplex PCR, the TCRdb table keeps only in-frame clones and is missing some. The D gene and trimming were derived from the DNA, and the V and J assignments and clone size from that table. The sample consists of roughly 2 million clones, 90% to 95% of them appearing once. Broader study findings: The generation probabilities recorded for non-shared clonotypes fell below those of clonotypes shared by all four donors.

Looked up from germline, CDR1 is MGHRA and CDR2 is YSYEKL. The CDR3 loop spans 14 amino acids. The V and J ends lost 3 bases and 4 bases respectively, with 10 bases between them. This sequence was found in a young man in good health. This chain connects TRBV4-1 to TRBJ2-1, with a possible D match to TRBD2 (5 bases). The source material was naive CD4+ T cells sorted from blood. Specified subset: CD45RA+ positively selected. In DNA, the CDR3 is TGCGCCAGCAGCCAGAGACTATCTTACAATGAGCAGTTCTTC. Residues: CASSQRLSYNEQFF.